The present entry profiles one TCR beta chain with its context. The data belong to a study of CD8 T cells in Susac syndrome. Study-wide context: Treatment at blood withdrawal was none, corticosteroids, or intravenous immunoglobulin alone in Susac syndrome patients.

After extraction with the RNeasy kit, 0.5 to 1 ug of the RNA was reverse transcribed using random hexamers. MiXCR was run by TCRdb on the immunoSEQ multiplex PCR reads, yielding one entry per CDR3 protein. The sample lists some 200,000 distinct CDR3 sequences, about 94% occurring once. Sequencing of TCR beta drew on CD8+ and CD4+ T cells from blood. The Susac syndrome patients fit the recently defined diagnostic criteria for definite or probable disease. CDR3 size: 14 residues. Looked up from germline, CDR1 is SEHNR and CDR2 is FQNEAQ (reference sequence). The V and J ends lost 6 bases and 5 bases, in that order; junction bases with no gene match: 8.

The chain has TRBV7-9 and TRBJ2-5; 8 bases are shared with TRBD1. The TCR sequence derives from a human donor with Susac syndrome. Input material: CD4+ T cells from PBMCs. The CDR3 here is CASSYWTGKETQYF. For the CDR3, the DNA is TGTGCCAGCAGTTACTGGACAGGGAAGGAGACCCAGTACTTC.